This T cell receptor (beta chain) came from a study of PD-L1 blockade in urothelial cancer (dated by TCRdb to the late 2010s). Notes on the research overall: Therapy was started at some point between 2012 and 2014 for all patients, and atezolizumab 1,200 mg was administered intravenously every 3 weeks. About 90% of the 29 patients were identified as males with urothelial cancer of bladder origin, and a prior smoking history was reported by 18 of 29 patients. An ECOG performance status of 0 or 1 was recorded for the patients, and 0 to 3 prior chemotherapy regimens had been received by the patients. Blood samples were analyzed at 3 weeks after treatment start (second dose) and at 6 weeks after treatment start. Blood samples gave a median of roughly 150,000 T cells and tens of thousands of unique TCRs, with a median clonality of 0.080. Somatic, immune and clinical correlates of response to PD-L1 blockade with atezolizumab in urothelial cancer were the focus of an exploratory multi-omic analysis. TCR sequencing covered pretreatment tumor samples and matched, serially collected peripheral blood taken before and after atezolizumab treatment. Durable clinical benefit meant progression-free survival longer than 6 months, and TCR features were also tested against progression-free and overall survival. In the same patients who had TCR sequencing, pretreatment tumors also underwent whole exome sequencing and RNA sequencing. Eight or nine patients reached durable clinical benefit, while about 20 patients did not. Over 28 patients had pretreatment blood TCR-seq, about 25 had at least one posttreatment blood collection, and about 25 had tumor TCR-seq.

The germline V gene yields SGHTA for CDR1 and FQGNSA for CDR2. The CDR3 has 16 amino acids, counting the end cysteine and phenylalanine. Of the read, only the CDR3 DNA is kept; its 48 bases are in frame from base 1. From V the trimming removes 2 bases and from J it removes 7 bases, while the gene matches leave 8 bases of the junction unaccounted for. To estimate absolute template abundance from read counts, synthetic TCR analog templates were spiked into each PCR. The immunoSEQ assay used bias-controlled V and J gene primers to amplify TCRbeta CDR3 regions from genomic DNA. Sequencing of rearranged TCRbeta segments was done at approximately 20X coverage. For the original study's pipeline: Sequencing errors were corrected by clustering and CDR3s were annotated against IMGT to assign V, D and J genes. Out-of-frame and stop-codon sequences were excluded, and only productive TCRbeta rearrangements were used in downstream analyses. Clonality was computed as one minus Shannon entropy normalized by the log of the number of unique productive sequences. Clones differing between time points or between blood and tumor were identified using Fisher's exact test with Benjamini-Hochberg correction, with an adjusted p below 0.01 applied as the threshold. Drawn from immuneACCESS, this table holds only the in-frame rearrangements with V and J called that TCRdb kept. Clones are partly lost; checked studies trace under half to an unresolved V gene and leave the rest unexplained. V, J and clone size are those of that table, while D and trimming were read from the DNA. A total of 48,000 or so clones appear in this sample, about four fifths of them only once. Around 10% of the sample goes to the ten largest clones.

Results and caveats for the whole study, not just this receptor: Because the sample size was small (n ≈ 28) and many of the analyses were exploratory, the results are meant to be hypothesis-generating. Among patients with durable benefit, tumor-associated TCR clones showed greater expansion in peripheral blood 3 weeks after treatment started (n of about 20, p = 0.022). Improved progression-free and overall survival was found to be associated with pretreatment peripheral blood TCR clonality below the median.

The time point label for this specimen denotes: peripheral blood 6 weeks after treatment start. The cohort comprised about 30 patients with locally advanced or metastatic urothelial carcinoma treated at Memorial Sloan Kettering on a trial protocol. Peripheral blood mononuclear cells were collected pretreatment and during treatment, with between 1 and 8 total time points obtained per patient. The Qiagen DNeasy Blood extraction kit was used to purify genomic DNA from total PBMCs and tumor samples. PBMCs were collected pretreatment and during treatment and were isolated and stored as previously described. As concerns this clone: It lacks a known antigen. The record has no base qualities; no much larger clone is one base away.

Rearrangement joined TRBV7-2 to TRBJ2-2; TRBD2 aligns with 9 central bases. The material was PBMCs, obtained around atezolizumab (anti-PD-L1) treatment. This TCR was sampled from a man in his sixties or seventies with urothelial cancer. At the DNA level, the sequence is TGTGCCAGCAGCTTAAGTAGCGGGAGCGGGGGCGGGGAGCTGTTTTTT. It translates to CASSLSSGSGGGELFF.